Given below is one T cell receptor beta chain in context. The antigen remains undetermined. The data originate from a study of graft-versus-host responses after intestinal transplantation. V was clipped by 10 bases and J by 7 bases; unmatched bases: 6. Germline V CDR1 and CDR2: MGHDK, SYGVNS. The CDR3 has 13 residues. Assay: immunoSEQ multiplex PCR; the TCRdb copy retains only in-frame clones and omits some. This table holds about 93,000 clones, about 93% found once. Source: unstimulated CD8+ T cells sorted from spleen or lymph node cells, taken before intestinal transplant. The chain is built from TRBV25-1 and TRBJ1-6; the match to TRBD1 covers 8 bases. This TCR came from a human donor who received an intestinal transplant. This CDR3 reads CATSDRGNSPLHF. The CDR3 nucleotides read TGTGCCACCTCCGACAGGGGAAATTCACCCCTCCACTTT.